A selection of T cell receptor beta chains follows, all from one sample in a study of T cell responses to AZD1222 COVID-19 vaccine. Libraries were prepared by immunoSEQ multiplex PCR; TCRdb keeps only in-frame clonotypes and omits some of them. The sample holds some 110,000 clones, 89% seen once. Sequences were derived from peripheral blood, sampled on day 0 of AZD1222 vaccination. These TCRs come from an adult in good health. Each CDR3 is given with its conserved first and last residue. Each record gives: V gene, clone size, J gene, D gene, CDR3 protein, CDR3 DNA. A D gene is named only where the DNA matches it firmly. Some rows mark clone size as missing; the rest say once, few, many or name a class of expanded clone.

V: TRBV30
size: -
J: TRBJ2-7
D: -
CDR3: CAWSVGGTGDEQYF
DNA: TGTGCCTGGAGTGTAGGAGGGACCGGGGATGAGCAGTACTTC

V: TRBV2
size: -
J: TRBJ1-3
D: TRBD1
CDR3: CASSARGGTGTGALGSGNTIYF
DNA: TGTGCCAGCAGCGCCAGGGGGGGTACCGGGACAGGGGCTCTGGGCTCTGGAAACACCATATATTTT

V: TRBV28
size: once
J: TRBJ2-6
D: -
CDR3: CATLRAITGANVLTF
DNA: TGTGCCACCTTGCGGGCGATCACTGGGGCCAACGTCCTGACTTTC

V: TRBV10-2
size: -
J: TRBJ1-1
D: -
CDR3: CASSAAGGGTEAFF
DNA: TGCGCCAGCAGTGCGGCGGGCGGGGGCACTGAAGCTTTCTTT

V: TRBV27
size: -
J: TRBJ1-2
D: -
CDR3: CASSPMDSSYGYTF
DNA: TGTGCCAGCAGTCCCATGGACAGCTCCTATGGCTACACCTTC

V: TRBV5-4
size: -
J: TRBJ1-1
D: -
CDR3: CASSLPGGMNTEAFF
DNA: TGTGCCAGCAGCTTACCCGGTGGGATGAACACTGAAGCTTTCTTT

V: TRBV19
size: -
J: TRBJ1-1
D: -
CDR3: CASSIKREAFF
DNA: TGTGCCAGTAGTATTAAGAGGGAAGCTTTCTTT

V: TRBV7-7
size: -
J: TRBJ2-2
D: -
CDR3: CASSVGGVWGTGELFF
DNA: TGTGCTAGCAGCGTCGGTGGGGTATGGGGAACCGGGGAGCTGTTTTTT

V: TRBV2
size: -
J: TRBJ2-3
D: -
CDR3: CASRAPGAIRLDTQYF
DNA: TGTGCCAGCAGGGCGCCGGGGGCTATCCGGCTGGATACGCAGTATTTT

V: TRBV5-1
size: -
J: TRBJ2-1
D: TRBD2
CDR3: CASSLVPPGLAGGPNEQFF
DNA: TGCGCCAGCAGCTTGGTTCCCCCGGGACTAGCGGGGGGTCCCAATGAGCAGTTCTTC

V: TRBV4-1
size: -
J: TRBJ2-2
D: -
CDR3: CASSQPQGRAGELFF
DNA: TGCGCCAGCAGCCAACCTCAGGGTAGGGCCGGGGAGCTGTTTTTT

V: TRBV24-1
size: -
J: TRBJ1-4
D: -
CDR3: CATSDRQAPNEKLFF
DNA: TGTGCCACCAGTGATAGACAGGCCCCTAATGAAAAACTGTTTTTT

V: TRBV7-3
size: -
J: TRBJ2-2
D: TRBD2
CDR3: CASSLTDMGLAGPRELFF
DNA: TGTGCCAGCAGCTTAACGGACATGGGACTAGCGGGCCCCCGGGAGCTGTTTTTT

V: TRBV10-3
size: -
J: TRBJ1-2
D: -
CDR3: CAISINGLSGYTF
DNA: TGTGCCATCAGTATCAATGGTTTATCTGGCTACACCTTC

V: TRBV12-2
size: -
J: TRBJ1-2
D: -
CDR3: CASRPKEHGYTF
DNA: TGTGCAAGTCGCCCCAAAGAACATGGCTACACCTTC

V: TRBV28
size: -
J: TRBJ1-6
D: -
CDR3: CASSSGRGNSPLHF
DNA: TGTGCCAGCAGTTCCGGGAGGGGGAATTCACCCCTCCACTTT

V: TRBV3-1/TRBV3-2
size: -
J: TRBJ2-5
D: -
CDR3: CASSLRSHGIQETQYF
DNA: TGTGCCAGCAGCCTCAGGTCGCATGGCATTCAAGAGACCCAGTACTTC

V: TRBV10-3
size: -
J: TRBJ2-1
D: TRBD2
CDR3: CAIKAGGTSWINEQFF
DNA: TGTGCCATCAAAGCGGGGGGGACCTCCTGGATCAATGAGCAGTTCTTC

V: TRBV30
size: -
J: TRBJ1-5
D: TRBD1
CDR3: CALGQGSQPQHF
DNA: TGTGCCTTAGGACAGGGCAGTCAGCCCCAGCATTTT

V: TRBV18
size: -
J: TRBJ1-3
D: -
CDR3: CASSPGAPISTIYF
DNA: TGTGCCAGCTCACCCGGAGCCCCCATTTCCACCATATATTTT

V: TRBV5-1
size: -
J: TRBJ2-7
D: -
CDR3: CASSLVGAGGEQYF
DNA: TGCGCCAGCAGCTTGGTCGGGGCAGGAGGGGAGCAGTACTTC

V: TRBV19
size: -
J: TRBJ2-2
D: -
CDR3: CASQKWGDSVMTGELFF
DNA: TGTGCCAGCCAGAAATGGGGGGATAGTGTTATGACCGGGGAGCTGTTTTTT

V: TRBV10-1
size: -
J: TRBJ2-5
D: TRBD2
CDR3: CASPSGGPQETQYF
DNA: TGCGCCTCTCCCAGCGGGGGGCCCCAAGAGACCCAGTACTTC

V: TRBV7-9
size: -
J: TRBJ2-4
D: TRBD2
CDR3: CASSPRSGTSGTKNIQYF
DNA: TGTGCCAGCAGCCCCCGCTCCGGGACTAGCGGGACCAAAAACATTCAGTACTTC

V: TRBV6-5
size: -
J: TRBJ1-2
D: TRBD1
CDR3: CASRDRDGYTF
DNA: TGTGCCAGCAGGGACAGGGATGGCTACACCTTC

V: TRBV27
size: -
J: TRBJ1-3
D: -
CDR3: CASSLLGSSGNTIYF
DNA: TGTGCCAGCAGTTTATTGGGAAGCTCTGGAAACACCATATATTTT

V: TRBV9
size: -
J: TRBJ1-6
D: TRBD1
CDR3: CASSDRTTGVSPLHF
DNA: TGTGCCAGCAGCGACCGTACGACAGGGGTTTCACCCCTCCACTTT

V: TRBV6-1
size: -
J: TRBJ1-5
D: -
CDR3: CASSETDRGSPQHF
DNA: TGTGCCAGCAGTGAAACTGACCGGGGGTCGCCCCAGCATTTT

V: TRBV5-1
size: many
J: TRBJ1-5
D: -
CDR3: CASSKGRNQPQHF
DNA: TGCGCCAGCAGTAAGGGGCGGAATCAGCCCCAGCATTTT

V: TRBV27
size: -
J: TRBJ1-5
D: TRBD1
CDR3: CASSSGTGNLGNQPQHF
DNA: TGTGCCAGCAGTTCCGGGACAGGTAACCTCGGCAATCAGCCCCAGCATTTT

V: TRBV3-1/TRBV3-2
size: few
J: TRBJ2-5
D: -
CDR3: CASSQGLNF
DNA: TGTGCCAGCAGCCAAGGGTTGAACTTC

V: TRBV27
size: -
J: TRBJ2-7
D: TRBD2
CDR3: CASSLSGTTYEQYF
DNA: TGTGCCAGCAGTTTATCGGGGACTACCTACGAGCAGTACTTC

V: TRBV27
size: once
J: TRBJ2-7
D: -
CDR3: CASSKGDRDFTYEQYF
DNA: TGTGCCAGCAGTAAGGGGGACCGGGATTTTACCTACGAGCAGTACTTC

V: TRBV4-1
size: -
J: TRBJ2-2
D: -
CDR3: CASSQGWGGRRLGTGELFF
DNA: TGCGCCAGCAGCCAAGGATGGGGGGGGCGCCGGTTGGGGACCGGGGAGCTGTTTTTT

V: TRBV15
size: -
J: TRBJ1-1
D: -
CDR3: CATSRLGGLNTEAFF
DNA: TGTGCCACCAGCAGACTTGGGGGGTTGAACACTGAAGCTTTCTTT

V: TRBV9
size: -
J: TRBJ1-5
D: -
CDR3: CASSSTSALYQPQHF
DNA: TGTGCCAGCAGCTCCACCTCGGCCCTCTATCAGCCCCAGCATTTT

V: TRBV7-9
size: -
J: TRBJ1-4
D: TRBD1
CDR3: CASSPQGVGEKLFF
DNA: TGTGCCAGCAGCCCACAGGGGGTGGGTGAAAAACTGTTTTTT